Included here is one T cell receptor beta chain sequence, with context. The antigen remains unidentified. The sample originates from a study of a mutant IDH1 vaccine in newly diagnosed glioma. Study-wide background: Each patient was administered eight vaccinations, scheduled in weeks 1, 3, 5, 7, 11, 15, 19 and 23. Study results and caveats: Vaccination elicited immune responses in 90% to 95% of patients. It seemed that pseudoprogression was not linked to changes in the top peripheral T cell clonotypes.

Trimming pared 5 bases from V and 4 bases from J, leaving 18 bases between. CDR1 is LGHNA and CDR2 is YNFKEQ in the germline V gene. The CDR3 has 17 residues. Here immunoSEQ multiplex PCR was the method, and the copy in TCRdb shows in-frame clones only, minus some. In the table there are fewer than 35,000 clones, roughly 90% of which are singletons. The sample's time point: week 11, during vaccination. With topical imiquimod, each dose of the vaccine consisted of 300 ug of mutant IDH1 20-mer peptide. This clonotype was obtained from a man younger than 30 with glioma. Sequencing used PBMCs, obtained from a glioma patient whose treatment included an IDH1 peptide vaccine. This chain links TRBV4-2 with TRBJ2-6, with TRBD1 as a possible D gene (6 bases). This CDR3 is CASSASVGASGANVLTF. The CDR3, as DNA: TGTGCCAGCAGCGCCTCGGTGGGGGCGTCAGGGGCCAACGTCCTGACTTTC.